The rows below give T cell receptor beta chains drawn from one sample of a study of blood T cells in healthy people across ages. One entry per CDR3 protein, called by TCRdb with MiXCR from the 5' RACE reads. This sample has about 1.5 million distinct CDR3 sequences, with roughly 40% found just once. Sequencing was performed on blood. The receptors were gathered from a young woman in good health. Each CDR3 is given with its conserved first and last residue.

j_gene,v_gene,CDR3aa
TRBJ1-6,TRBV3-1,CASSQLSVSSYNSPLHF
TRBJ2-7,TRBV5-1,CASGDRGSSYEQYF
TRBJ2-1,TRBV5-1,CASSSEGQGTDEQFF
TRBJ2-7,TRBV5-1,CASSLRPGNEQYF
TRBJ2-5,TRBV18,CASSPGQETQYF
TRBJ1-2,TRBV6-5,CASSHRGANYGYTF
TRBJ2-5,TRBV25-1,CVSSEGAGEETQYF
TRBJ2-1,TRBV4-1,CASARQAHNEQFF
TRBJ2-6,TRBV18,CASSPRTGRGSGANVLTF
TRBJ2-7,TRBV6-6,CASSAYGGQGYEQYF
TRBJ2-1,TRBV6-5,CASTEAAYNEQFF
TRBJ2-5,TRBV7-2,CASSAELAGDSRETQYF
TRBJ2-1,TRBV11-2,CASSLEGDNYNEQFF
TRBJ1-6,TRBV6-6,CASSYSKDRDSPLHF
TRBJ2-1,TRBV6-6,CASRSYNEQFF
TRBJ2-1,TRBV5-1,CASRWRGKFF
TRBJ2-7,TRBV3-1,CASSQELGAGDYEQYF
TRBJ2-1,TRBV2,CASREGPAHYNEQFF
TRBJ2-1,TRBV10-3,CASYGDRGLNEQFF
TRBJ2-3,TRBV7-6,CASSLGPGTSTDTQYF
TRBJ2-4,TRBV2,CASAAGAPSITEQYF
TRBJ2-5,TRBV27,CASRPHTRSHEQYF
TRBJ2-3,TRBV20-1,CSALTSGSPDTQYF
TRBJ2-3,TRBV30,CAWSVSGGLQYF
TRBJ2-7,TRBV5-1,CAGSLRAGEGHEQYF
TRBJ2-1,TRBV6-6,CASTKELAGVSYNEQFF
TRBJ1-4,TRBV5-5,CASSLVRNEKLFF
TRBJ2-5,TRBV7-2,CASSLGSGDYNKQYF
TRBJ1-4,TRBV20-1,CSADLGGARANEKLFF
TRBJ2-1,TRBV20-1,CSVTTGNEQFF
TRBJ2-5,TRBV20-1,CSALWDPGETQYF
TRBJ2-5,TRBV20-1,CSARDWAGARSGGETQYF
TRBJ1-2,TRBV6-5,CASRTSPPDFYGYTF
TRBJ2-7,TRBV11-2,CASSLIGTVYNEQYF
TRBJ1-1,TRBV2,CASRRGTGATEAFF
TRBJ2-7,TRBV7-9,CASRMYNEQYF
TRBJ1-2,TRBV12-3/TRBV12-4,CASRSGGRYGYTF
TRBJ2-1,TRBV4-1,CASGPTAGGLYNEQFF
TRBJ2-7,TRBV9,CASSVEAGQGYEQYF
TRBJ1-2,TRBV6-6,CASSRGEGGYTF
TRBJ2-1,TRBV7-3,CASSSRDAYDGEQFF
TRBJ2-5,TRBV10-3,CASALAGQETQYF
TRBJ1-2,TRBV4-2,CASSPGDADSGYGYTF
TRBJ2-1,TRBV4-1,CASSQGEQLNEQFF